A single sample gave rise to the 20 T cell receptor beta chains below, sequenced in a study of tumor and adjacent non-tumor tissue in lung cancer. This sample's RNA came from whole unsorted tissue. TCRbeta libraries were built with three rounds of nested PCR, modified from ARM-PCR. TCRdb reprocessed the multiplex PCR reads via MiXCR and lists one record per CDR3 protein. The table includes about 80,000 distinct CDR3 sequences, around 65% detected once. Specimen: lung tumor tissue. All receptors come from a woman aged 70-85 years with non-small cell lung cancer.

This clonotype was seen a handful of times. CDR3 loop: CASSLAGDGYTF. For the CDR3, the DNA is TGTGCCAGCAGCTTAGCAGGGGATGGCTACACCTTC. The V call is TRBV7-9, the J call TRBJ1-2, with TRBD1 as a possible D gene (5 bases). The V gene's germline CDR1 is SEHNR and CDR2 FQNEAQ (reference sequence). Trimming shortened V by 0 bases and J by 6 bases, and 5 bases separated the two germline ends. The CDR3 covers 12 residues.

This CDR3 is CSVEQGYNEQFF. As DNA, the CDR3 is TGCAGCGTTGAGCAGGGATATAATGAGCAGTTCTTC. The chain employs TRBV29-1 and TRBJ2-1; D possibly corresponds to TRBD1 (5 bases). V lost 3 bases to trimming and J lost 7 bases, with 10 bases between them. CDR1 and CDR2 from the germline V gene are SQVTM and ANQGSEA. This CDR3 has 12 amino acids.

The chain couples TRBV6-2 or TRBV6-3 to TRBJ2-7, with a tentative D call TRBD2 (5 bases). Germline loops: CDR1 MNHEY, CDR2 SVGEGT. CDR3 length equals 15 residues. V was pared by 7 bases and J by 12 bases, with 28 bases between. The CDR3 reads CASTNDGESSYGRYF. In DNA form, the CDR3 reads TGTGCCAGCACCAACGACGGGGAGAGCTCCTACGGGCGGTACTTC.

Notes on this clonotype: One end of the junction is discordant with germline, which a read error may explain. The V and J genes are TRBV6-5 and TRBJ2-6, with D maybe TRBD1 (6 bases). CDR3 length: 20 residues. CDR1 is MNHEY and CDR2 is SVGAGI in the germline V gene. CDR3 residues: CASSRSGTPRGGSGANVMTF. The CDR3 coding sequence is TGTGCCAGCAGCCGTTCCGGGACACCTCGCGGCGGATCTGGGGCCAACGTCATGACTTTC.

This clonotype appeared once. In this CDR3 the conserved last residue, phenylalanine or tryptophan, is missing, so a read error is likely. No DNA is shown, since the ends of the CDR3 on it are uncertain; the CDR3 is the one TCRdb lists. The chain recombines TRBV20-1 with TRBJ2-7; the table gives TRBD1 as D, unverified against the DNA. Germline CDR1 DFQATT, CDR2 SNEGSKA (reference sequence). A total of 14 residues make up the CDR3, ends included. This chain's CDR3 is CSARGDGVSYEKYL.

Worth noting for this clonotype: Its ends do not fully match the called genes, so a read error is possible. The CDR3 DNA follows: TGTGCCAGCAGTTTAAGGAATCCTGCCGGGGGCTCGGGCATTCAGCTCCAGCATTTT. It translates to CASSLRNPAGGSGIQLQHF. The rearrangement joins TRBV28 to TRBJ1-5, with D tentatively TRBD1 (6 bases). CDR3 length: 19 residues. Germline values: CDR1 MDHEN, CDR2 SYDVKM. Full variable domain (remainder filled in from reference TRBV28 and TRBJ1-5): DVKVTQSSRYLVKRTGEKVFLECVQDMDHENMFWYRQDPGLGLRLIYFSYDVKMKEKGDIPEGYSVSREKKERFSLILESASTNQTSMYLCASSLRNPAGGSGIQLQHFGDGTRLSIL.

Worth noting for this clonotype: This CDR3 fails to terminate in the conserved phenylalanine or tryptophan, so it likely reflects a read error. The chain employs TRBV4-2 and TRBJ1-2, with TRBD1 matching over 9 bases. V was pared by 2 bases and J by 10 bases, with 11 bases of the junction left unmatched. Germline values: CDR1 LGHNA, CDR2 YNFKEQ. CDR3 length equals 15 residues. The CDR3 region is CASSQKDRGSEDYTI. The CDR3 region has the DNA TGTGCCAGCAGCCAAAAGGACAGGGGCTCGGAAGACTACACCATC.

About this clonotype itself: A clone one base away is much larger, so this may be a read error. This CDR3 reads CAWIRIDNTEAFF. The CDR3 DNA follows: TGTGCCTGGATCCGGATAGATAACACTGAAGCTTTCTTT. The gene calls are TRBV30 and TRBJ1-1; D is unclear. Germline CDR1 and CDR2: GTSNPN and SVGIG (reference sequence). The CDR3 loop spans 13 amino acids. V lost 4 bases to trimming and J lost 2 bases, with 11 bases between them. Full variable domain (outside the CDR3, taken from reference TRBV30 and TRBJ1-1): SQTIHQWPATLVQPVGSPLSLECTVEGTSNPNLYWYRQAAGRGLQLLFYSVGIGQISSEVPQNLSASRPQDRQFILSSKKLLLSDSGFYLCAWIRIDNTEAFFGQGTRLTVV.

With regard to this clonotype: Compared with germline, one end of the junction differs, possibly owing to a read error. The CDR3 region has the DNA TGTGTCAGCAGTTCCGCCGGGGCAGGGATCGGCGGGGAGCTGTTTTTT. It is translated as CVSSSAGAGIGGELFF. This sequence joins TRBV28 and TRBJ2-2, with D perhaps assigned TRBD1 or TRBD2 (5 bases each). The CDR3 has 16 amino acids. Germline assignment: CDR1 MDHEN and CDR2 SYDVKM.

This chain connects TRBV7-8 to TRBJ1-3; D is uncertain. V was clipped by 3 bases and J by 7 bases, with 13 bases between them. CDR1 and CDR2 from the germline V gene are SGHVS and FQNEAQ. This CDR3 has 14 residues. CDR3 region: CASSFGITGNTIYF. The CDR3 bases are TGTGCCAGCAGCTTTGGGATAACCGGGAACACCATATATTTT.

This clonotype occurred a few times. The genes are TRBV7-9 and TRBJ1-1, with a weak D call TRBD1 (5 bases). Germline V gene data show CDR1 as SEHNR and CDR2 as FQNEAQ (reference sequence). The germline V and J ends were trimmed by 2 bases and 0 bases, with 10 bases remaining between them. The CDR3 is 15 residues long. The CDR3 reads CASSLTQEMNTEAFF. Written as DNA, the CDR3 is TGTGCCAGCAGCTTAACACAGGAGATGAACACTGAAGCTTTCTTT.

This clonotype has at least ten counts. The rearrangement uses TRBV20-1 and TRBJ2-7; TRBD1 matches at 9 bases. The junction had 12 bases not matched to a gene; V was cut back by 4 bases and J by 5 bases. The germline CDR1 and CDR2 sequences are DFQATT and SNEGSKA (reference sequence). The CDR3 has 15 residues. In DNA, the CDR3 is TGCAGTGCTACTTCACCGGGACAGGGAACCGACGAGCAGTACTTC. Protein: CSATSPGQGTDEQYF.

This clonotype was seen many times. Mismatch with germline at one junction end may stem from a read error. Here the CDR3 reads CATSDIGDHPQHF. As DNA, the CDR3 is TGTGCCACCAGTGACATTGGGGATCATCCCCAGCATTTT. V is TRBV24-1 and J is TRBJ1-5; D gene unclear. This CDR3 region has 13 residues. Germline values: CDR1 KGHDR, CDR2 SFDVKD.

The chain recombines TRBV13 with TRBJ2-7; TRBD1 or TRBD2 may be the D gene (5 bases each). The V gene's germline CDR1 is PRHDT and CDR2 FYEKMQ (reference sequence). V was clipped by 3 bases and J by 13 bases, with 22 bases between them. The CDR3 totals 14 residues. The CDR3, as DNA: TGTGCCAGCAGCTTTGGGGGAACCTCCTACGAGCTCTACTTC. Translated: CASSFGGTSYELYF.

This clonotype was picked up many times. V and J are TRBV12-3 or TRBV12-4 and TRBJ2-5, with TRBD1 identical over 11 bases. The J segment lost 2 bases and the V segment lost 7 bases, leaving 6 bases of the junction unmatched. This CDR3 comprises 15 residues. The CDR3 loop is CASTPGQGAQETQYF. DNA of the CDR3: TGTGCCAGCACTCCCGGACAGGGGGCTCAAGAGACCCAGTACTTC.

The chain is built from TRBV7-2 and TRBJ1-1, with D maybe TRBD1 (5 bases). Trimming took off 8 bases at V and 5 bases at J, with 18 bases between the two ends. Germline V gene lookup returns CDR1 SGHTA and CDR2 FQGNSA. This CDR3 comprises 14 residues. The CDR3 sequence is CASWYDSTRTEAFF. The CDR3 coding sequence is TGTGCCAGCTGGTACGACAGTACGAGAACTGAAGCTTTCTTT.

As for this clonotype: A read error may be the cause here, since a much bigger clone is one base away. CDR3 nucleotides: TGTGCCAGCAGCGTCGAGGGCCGATCTGTGGCCAACGTCCTGACTTTC. Encoded protein: CASSVEGRSVANVLTF. V and J are TRBV11-2 and TRBJ2-6; D perhaps matches TRBD2 (5 bases). Germline V gives CDR1 SGHAT, CDR2 FQNNGV. The CDR3 runs to 16 residues.

There are many counts of this clonotype. The chain recombines TRBV20-1 with TRBJ2-1; D possibly corresponds to TRBD2 (5 bases). This CDR3 has 13 residues. V lost 1 base to trimming and J lost 6 bases, with 10 bases between them. Germline V gene data show CDR1 as DFQATT and CDR2 as SNEGSKA (reference sequence). Here the CDR3 reads CSARAHSVNEQFF. DNA of the CDR3: TGCAGTGCTAGAGCTCATAGCGTCAATGAGCAGTTCTTC.

About this clonotype itself: A clone one base away is much larger, so this may be a read error. The V gene is TRBV12-3 or TRBV12-4, the J gene TRBJ1-5; D gene unclear. Trimming left V 3 bases short and J 5 bases short, with 14 bases between. There are 15 residues in the CDR3. Here the CDR3 DNA reads TGTGCCAGCAGTTTTTGGGGAGAATCGGATCAGCCCCAGCATTTT. Residues: CASSFWGESDQPQHF.

This chain connects TRBV7-8 to TRBJ2-7; D call uncertain. V lost 2 bases and J lost 2, with 13 bases in between. The CDR3 contains 15 residues. The germline gives CDR1 SGHVS, CDR2 FQNEAQ. The CDR3 loop is CASSLYGRRTYEQYF. The CDR3 DNA sequence: TGTGCCAGCAGCTTATACGGTAGACGGACCTACGAGCAGTACTTC.